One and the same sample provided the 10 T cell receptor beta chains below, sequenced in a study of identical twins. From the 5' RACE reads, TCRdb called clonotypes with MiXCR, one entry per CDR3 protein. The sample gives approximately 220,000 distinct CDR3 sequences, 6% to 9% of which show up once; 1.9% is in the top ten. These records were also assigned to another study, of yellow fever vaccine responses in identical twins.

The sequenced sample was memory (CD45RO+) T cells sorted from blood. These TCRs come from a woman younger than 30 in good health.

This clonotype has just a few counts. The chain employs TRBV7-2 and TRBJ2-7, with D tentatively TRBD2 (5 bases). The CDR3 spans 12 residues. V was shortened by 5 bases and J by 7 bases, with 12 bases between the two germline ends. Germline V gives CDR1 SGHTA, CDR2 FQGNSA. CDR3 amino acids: CASSQPSIEQYF. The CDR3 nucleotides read TGTGCCAGCAGCCAACCTAGCATAGAGCAGTACTTC. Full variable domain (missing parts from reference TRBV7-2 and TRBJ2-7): GAGVSQSPSNKVTEKGKDVELRCDPISGHTALYWYRQSLGQGLEFLIYFQGNSAPDKSGLPSDRFSAERTGGSVSTLTIQRTQQEDSAVYLCASSQPSIEQYFGPGTRLTVT.

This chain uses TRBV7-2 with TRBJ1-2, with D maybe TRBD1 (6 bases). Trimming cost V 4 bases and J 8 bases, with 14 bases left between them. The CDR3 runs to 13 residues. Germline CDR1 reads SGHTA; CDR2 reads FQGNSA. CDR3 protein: CASSSNTGGGYTF. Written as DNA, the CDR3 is TGTGCCAGCAGCTCTAACACCGGGGGCGGCTACACCTTC.

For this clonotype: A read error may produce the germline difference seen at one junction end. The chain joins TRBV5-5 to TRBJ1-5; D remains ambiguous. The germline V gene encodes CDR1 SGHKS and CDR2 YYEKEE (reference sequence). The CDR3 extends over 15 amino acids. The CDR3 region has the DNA TGCGCCAGCAGCCCCGCGGCCGACGGACTTCAGCCCCAGCATTTT. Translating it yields CASSPAADGLQPQHF.

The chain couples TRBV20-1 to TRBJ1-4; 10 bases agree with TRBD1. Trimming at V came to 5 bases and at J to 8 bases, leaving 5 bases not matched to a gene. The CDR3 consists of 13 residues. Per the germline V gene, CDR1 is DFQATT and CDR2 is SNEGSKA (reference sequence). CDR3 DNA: TGCAGTGCTTGGGACAGGGGTTTAGAAAAACTGTTTTTT. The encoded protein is CSAWDRGLEKLFF.

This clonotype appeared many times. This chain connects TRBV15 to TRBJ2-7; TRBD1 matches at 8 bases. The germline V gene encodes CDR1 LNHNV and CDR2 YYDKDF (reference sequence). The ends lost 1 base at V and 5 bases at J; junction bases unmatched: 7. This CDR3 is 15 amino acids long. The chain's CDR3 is CATSRGNRGFDEQYF. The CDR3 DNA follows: TGTGCCACCAGCAGAGGAAACAGGGGGTTCGACGAGCAGTACTTC.

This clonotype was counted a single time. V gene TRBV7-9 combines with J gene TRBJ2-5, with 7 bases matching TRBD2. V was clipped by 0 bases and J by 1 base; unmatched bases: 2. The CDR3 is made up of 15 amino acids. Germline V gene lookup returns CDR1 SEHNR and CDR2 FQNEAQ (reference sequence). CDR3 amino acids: CASSLARTSQETQYF. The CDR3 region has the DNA TGTGCCAGCAGCTTAGCCCGGACTAGCCAAGAGACCCAGTACTTC.

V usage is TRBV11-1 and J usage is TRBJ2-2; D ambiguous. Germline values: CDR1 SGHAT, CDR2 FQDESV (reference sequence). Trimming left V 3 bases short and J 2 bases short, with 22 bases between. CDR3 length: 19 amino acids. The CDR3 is CASSFPMKASIPNTGELFF. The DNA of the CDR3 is TGTGCCAGCAGCTTCCCGATGAAGGCCTCGATCCCTAACACCGGGGAGCTGTTTTTT.

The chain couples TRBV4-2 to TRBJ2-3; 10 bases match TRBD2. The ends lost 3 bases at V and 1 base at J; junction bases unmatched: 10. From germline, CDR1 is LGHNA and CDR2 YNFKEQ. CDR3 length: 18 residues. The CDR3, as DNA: TGTGCCAGCAGCCAGGAGAGCGGGGGGGTGCCTGGCACAGATACGCAGTATTTT. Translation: CASSQESGGVPGTDTQYF.

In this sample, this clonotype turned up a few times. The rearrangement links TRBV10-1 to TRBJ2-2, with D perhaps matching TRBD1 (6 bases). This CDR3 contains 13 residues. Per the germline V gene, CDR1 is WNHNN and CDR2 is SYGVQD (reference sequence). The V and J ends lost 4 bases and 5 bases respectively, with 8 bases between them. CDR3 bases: TGCGCCAGCAGTGCCACAGGGACCGGGGAGCTGTTTTTT. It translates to CASSATGTGELFF.

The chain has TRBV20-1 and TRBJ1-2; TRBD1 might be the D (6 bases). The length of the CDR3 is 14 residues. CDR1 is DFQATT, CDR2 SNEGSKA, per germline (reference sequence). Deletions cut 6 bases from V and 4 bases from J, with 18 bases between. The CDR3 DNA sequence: TGCAGTGCCCTGAACAGGGCCGTAGGCTATGGCTACACCTTC. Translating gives CSALNRAVGYGYTF.